The rows below give T cell receptor beta chains drawn from one sample of a study of T-cell reconstitution after alpha-beta-depleted transplantation in children. TCRdb processed the PCR reads anew with MiXCR; each CDR3 protein has one entry. In the table there are about 610,000 distinct CDR3 sequences, 10% of which are singletons. Material: PBMCs from the stem cell graft donor, obtained from the stem cell graft. The receptors shown here come from a human donor who donated a stem cell graft to a child with acute myeloid leukemia. CDR3s include the opening cysteine and the closing phenylalanine or tryptophan. The D gene is left open where the match is weak. Rows may omit the clone size; those that give it use once, few, many or a size class.

CDR3,DNA,size,V,D,J
CASSYVRASGKETQYF,TGTGCCAGCAGTTACGTCCGGGCTAGCGGGAAAGAGACCCAGTACTTC,-,TRBV6-5,TRBD2,TRBJ2-5
CASSEMGVQFF,TGTGCCAGCAGTGAAATGGGGGTGCAGTTCTTC,many,TRBV2,-,TRBJ2-1
CASTRQGQSTGELFF,TGTGCCAGTACGAGACAGGGGCAAAGCACCGGGGAGCTGTTTTTT,-,TRBV19,TRBD1,TRBJ2-2
CASSLRGSHTGELFF,TGTGCCAGCAGTCTCCGCGGGAGTCACACCGGGGAGCTGTTTTTT,few,TRBV6-2/TRBV6-3,TRBD2,TRBJ2-2
CASSLTPQGTEAFF,TGTGCCAGCAGCTTGACACCCCAAGGCACTGAAGCTTTCTTT,-,TRBV11-3,-,TRBJ1-1
CASSRVGGLTNTGELFF,TGTGCCAGCAGTCGAGTAGGGGGACTAACGAACACCGGGGAGCTGTTTTTT,-,TRBV12-3/TRBV12-4,-,TRBJ2-2
CSVSSGTAGTGELFF,TGCAGCGTTTCTAGCGGGACCGCGGGCACCGGGGAGCTGTTTTTT,many,TRBV29-1,TRBD2,TRBJ2-2
CASKDPLQAQHF,TGTGCCAGTAAGGACCCTCTTCAGGCGCAGCATTTT,-,TRBV6-2/TRBV6-3,-,TRBJ1-5
CASSKLGQRGGYTF,TGTGCCAGCAGTAAGCTGGGCCAGCGCGGCGGCTACACCTTC,few,TRBV6-4,-,TRBJ1-2
CASSPGNGEKLFF,TGTGCCAGCTCACCAGGAAACGGTGAAAAACTGTTTTTT,-,TRBV18,-,TRBJ1-4
CASSLGGWSMASTDTQYF,TGTGCCAGCAGCTTAGGCGGTTGGTCGATGGCTAGCACAGATACGCAGTATTTT,many,TRBV7-8,-,TRBJ2-3
CASSQDISRGSSYLNEQFF,TGTGCCAGCAGCCAAGATATCTCCCGGGGTTCAAGTTACTTGAATGAGCAGTTCTTC,-,TRBV3-1,-,TRBJ2-1
CASSFGGPYEQYF,TGTGCCAGCAGTTTCGGGGGGCCCTACGAGCAGTACTTC,many,TRBV12-3/TRBV12-4,-,TRBJ2-7
CSVVGRDHTEAFF,TGCAGCGTTGTCGGCAGGGATCACACTGAAGCTTTCTTT,few,TRBV29-1,-,TRBJ1-1
CASSRGLAGEYEQYF,TGTGCCAGTAGTAGGGGACTAGCGGGAGAATACGAGCAGTACTTC,few,TRBV19,TRBD2,TRBJ2-7
CATSDPRGQHNEQFF,TGTGCCACCAGTGACCCCAGAGGCCAGCACAATGAGCAGTTCTTC,many,TRBV24-1,-,TRBJ2-1
CASSQDGNTIYF,TGTGCCAGCAGCCAAGATGGGAACACCATATATTTT,few,TRBV3-1,-,TRBJ1-3
CASSLRTGGRNSPLHF,TGTGCCAGCAGCTTGAGGACAGGGGGCCGTAATTCACCCCTCCACTTT,few,TRBV7-8,TRBD1,TRBJ1-6
CASSPNYGLVTGAGELFF,TGTGCCAGCAGCCCGAATTATGGACTCGTAACGGGCGCCGGGGAGCTGTTTTTT,-,TRBV11-1,-,TRBJ2-2
CASSPTLGVNNEQFF,TGCGCCAGCAGCCCTACCCTGGGTGTAAACAATGAGCAGTTCTTC,few,TRBV5-1,-,TRBJ2-1
CASSAPYNEQFF,TGTGCCAGCAGTGCCCCCTACAATGAGCAGTTCTTC,-,TRBV28,-,TRBJ2-1
CAITEGQIRASGANVLTF,TGTGCCATCACCGAAGGACAAATAAGGGCCTCTGGGGCCAACGTCCTGACTTTC,-,TRBV10-3,-,TRBJ2-6
CAISPLGDQGTQYF,TGTGCCATCAGCCCTCTAGGGGATCAGGGGACGCAGTATTTT,-,TRBV10-3,-,TRBJ2-3
CASSPRKNTEAFF,TGTGCCAGCAGCCCCAGGAAGAACACTGAAGCTTTCTTT,-,TRBV27,-,TRBJ1-1
CASSHGTSGRNEQFF,TGTGCCAGCAGTCATGGGACTAGCGGGAGGAATGAGCAGTTCTTC,many,TRBV27,TRBD2,TRBJ2-1
CSASKGLVYYEQYF,TGCAGTGCTAGTAAAGGACTAGTTTACTACGAGCAGTACTTC,few,TRBV20-1,TRBD2,TRBJ2-7
CASSLPREGPSEQYF,TGCGCCAGCAGCTTGCCCCGGGAGGGCCCAAGTGAGCAGTACTTC,many,TRBV5-1,TRBD2,TRBJ2-7
CSARAPGDTEAFF,TGCAGTGCTAGGGCCCCGGGGGACACTGAAGCTTTCTTT,-,TRBV20-1,-,TRBJ1-1